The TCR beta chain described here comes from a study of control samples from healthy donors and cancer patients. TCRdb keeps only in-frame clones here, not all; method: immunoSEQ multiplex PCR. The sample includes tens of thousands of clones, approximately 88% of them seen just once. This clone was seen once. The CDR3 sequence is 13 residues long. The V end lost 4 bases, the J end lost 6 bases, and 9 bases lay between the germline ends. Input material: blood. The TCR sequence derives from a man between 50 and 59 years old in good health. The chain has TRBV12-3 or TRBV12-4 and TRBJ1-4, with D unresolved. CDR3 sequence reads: CASSSALYEKLFF. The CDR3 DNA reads TGTGCCAGCAGTTCGGCCCTTTATGAAAAACTGTTTTTT.